This T cell receptor beta chain derives from a study of shared clonotypes between healthy human individuals. Study-wide findings and caveats: Specimens sampled were limited to blood, with tissue repertoires likely differing.

Deletions cut 3 bases from V and 0 bases from J, with 3 bases between. Germline V gene sequence: CDR1 DFQATT, CDR2 SNEGSKA (reference sequence). This CDR3 has 11 residues. Caucasian adults living in Nashville, Tennessee, provided all samples. Profiling relied on immunoSEQ multiplex PCR, and the TCRdb table lists in-frame clones only, not all of them. The table has about 480,000 clones, 75% to 80% seen once. About this clone itself: Its antigen is undetermined. Other DNA sequences in the same sample also yield this CDR3.

The sequenced sample consisted of PBMCs. The source of this sequence is a woman in her thirties or forties in good health. Some clones in this sample may be carry-over from other donors' samples. The chain uses TRBV20-1 and TRBJ2-7; D uncertain. CDR3 sequence reads: CSASRSYEQYF. The CDR3, as DNA: TGCAGTGCTAGCCGCTCCTACGAGCAGTACTTC.